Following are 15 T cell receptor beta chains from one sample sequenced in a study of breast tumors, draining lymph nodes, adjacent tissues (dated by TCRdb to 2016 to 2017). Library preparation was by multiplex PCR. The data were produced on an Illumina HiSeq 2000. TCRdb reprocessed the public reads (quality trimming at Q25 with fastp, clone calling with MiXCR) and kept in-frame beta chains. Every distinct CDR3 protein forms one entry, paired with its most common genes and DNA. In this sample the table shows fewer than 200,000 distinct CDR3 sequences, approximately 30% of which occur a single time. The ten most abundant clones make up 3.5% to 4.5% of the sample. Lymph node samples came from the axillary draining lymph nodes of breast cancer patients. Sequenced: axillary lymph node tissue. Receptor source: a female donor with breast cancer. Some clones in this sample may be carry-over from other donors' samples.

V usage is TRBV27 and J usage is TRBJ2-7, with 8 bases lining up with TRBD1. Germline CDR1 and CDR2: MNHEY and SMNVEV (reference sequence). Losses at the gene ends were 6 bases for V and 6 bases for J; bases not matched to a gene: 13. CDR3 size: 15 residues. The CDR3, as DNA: TGTGCCAGCAGCCCTGTTCGAGACAGGGGTTCCGAGCAGTACTTC. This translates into CASSPVRDRGSEQYF.

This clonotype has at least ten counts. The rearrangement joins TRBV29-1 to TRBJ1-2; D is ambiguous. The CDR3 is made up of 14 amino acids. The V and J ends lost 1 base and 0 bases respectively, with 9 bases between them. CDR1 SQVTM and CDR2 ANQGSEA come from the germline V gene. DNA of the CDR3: TGCAGCGTTGAAGGAGGCAGGACTAACTATGGCTACACCTTC. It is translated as CSVEGGRTNYGYTF.

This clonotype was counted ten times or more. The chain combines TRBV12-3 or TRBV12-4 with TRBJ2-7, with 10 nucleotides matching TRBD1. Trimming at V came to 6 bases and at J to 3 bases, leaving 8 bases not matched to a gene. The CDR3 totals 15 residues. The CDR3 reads CASRETGGRIYEQYF. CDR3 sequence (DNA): TGTGCCAGCAGGGAGACAGGGGGCAGGATCTACGAGCAGTACTTC.

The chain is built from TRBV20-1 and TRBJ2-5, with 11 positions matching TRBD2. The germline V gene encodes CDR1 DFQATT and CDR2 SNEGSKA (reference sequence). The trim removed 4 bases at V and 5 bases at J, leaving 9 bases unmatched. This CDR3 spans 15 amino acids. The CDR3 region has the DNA TGCAGTGCTATACCCCCGACTAGCGGGATTGAGACCCAGTACTTC. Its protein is CSAIPPTSGIETQYF.

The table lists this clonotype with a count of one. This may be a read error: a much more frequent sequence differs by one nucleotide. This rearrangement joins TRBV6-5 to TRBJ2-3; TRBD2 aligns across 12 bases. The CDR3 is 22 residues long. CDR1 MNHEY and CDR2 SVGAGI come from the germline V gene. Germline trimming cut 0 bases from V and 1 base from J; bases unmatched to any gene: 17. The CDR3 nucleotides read TGTGCCAGCAGTTACTCCATCGAAGTAGATAGACTAGCGGGAGAGGGCACAGATACGCAGTATTTT. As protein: CASSYSIEVDRLAGEGTDTQYF.

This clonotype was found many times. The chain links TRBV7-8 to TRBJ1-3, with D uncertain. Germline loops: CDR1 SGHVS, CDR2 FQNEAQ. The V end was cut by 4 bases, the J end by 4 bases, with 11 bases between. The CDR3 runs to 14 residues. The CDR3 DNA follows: TGTGCCAGCAGCTCACGAACGCTGGGAAACACCATATATTTT. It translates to CASSSRTLGNTIYF. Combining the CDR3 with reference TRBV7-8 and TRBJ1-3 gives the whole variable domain GAGVSQSPRYKVAKRGQDVALRCDPISGHVSLFWYQQALGQGPEFLTYFQNEAQLDKSGLPSDRFFAERPEGSVSTLKIQRTQQEDSAVYLCASSSRTLGNTIYFGEGSWLTVV.

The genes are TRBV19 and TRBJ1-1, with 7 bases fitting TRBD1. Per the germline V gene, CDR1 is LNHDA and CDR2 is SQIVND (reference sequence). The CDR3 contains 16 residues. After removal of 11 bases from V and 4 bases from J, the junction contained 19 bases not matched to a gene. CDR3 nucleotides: TGTGCCCCCCACCCTGGTAGGGGGCAGCTGGGCACTGAAGCTTTCTTT. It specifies CAPHPGRGQLGTEAFF.

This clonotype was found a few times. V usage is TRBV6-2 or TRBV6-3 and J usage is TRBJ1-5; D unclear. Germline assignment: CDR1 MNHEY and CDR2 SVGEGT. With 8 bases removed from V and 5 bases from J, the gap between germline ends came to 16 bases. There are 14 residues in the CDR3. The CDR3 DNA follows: TGTGCCAGCCGAAACGCGATAGCTCATCAGCCCCAGCATTTT. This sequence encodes CASRNAIAHQPQHF.

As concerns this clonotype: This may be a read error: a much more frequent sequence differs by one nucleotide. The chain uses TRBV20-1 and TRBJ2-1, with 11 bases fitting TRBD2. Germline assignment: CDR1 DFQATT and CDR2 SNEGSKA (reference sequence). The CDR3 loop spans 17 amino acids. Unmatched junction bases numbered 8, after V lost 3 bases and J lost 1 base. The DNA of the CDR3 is TGCAGTGCTAGTAGCGGGAGGGCCCTCCCATCCTACAATGAGCAGTTCTTC. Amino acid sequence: CSASSGRALPSYNEQFF.

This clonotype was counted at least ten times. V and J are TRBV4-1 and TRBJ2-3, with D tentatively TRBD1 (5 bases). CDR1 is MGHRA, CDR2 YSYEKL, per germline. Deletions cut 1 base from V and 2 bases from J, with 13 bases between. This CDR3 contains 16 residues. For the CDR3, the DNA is TGCGCCAGCAGCCAAGCGGCAGGGAACCCCACAGATACGCAGTATTTT. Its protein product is CASSQAAGNPTDTQYF.

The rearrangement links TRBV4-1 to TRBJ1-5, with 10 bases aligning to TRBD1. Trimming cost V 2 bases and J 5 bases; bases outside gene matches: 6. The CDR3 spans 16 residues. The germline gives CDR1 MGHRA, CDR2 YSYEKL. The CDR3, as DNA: TGCGCCAGCAGCCAACGAGGACAGGGGGGGCATCAGCCCCAGCATTTT. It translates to CASSQRGQGGHQPQHF.

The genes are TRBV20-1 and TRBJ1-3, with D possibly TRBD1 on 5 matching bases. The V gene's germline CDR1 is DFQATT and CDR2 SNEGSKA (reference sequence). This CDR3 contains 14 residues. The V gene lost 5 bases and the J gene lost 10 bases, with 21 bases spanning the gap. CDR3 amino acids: CSAGTSGSRETIYF. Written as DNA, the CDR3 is TGCAGTGCTGGGACTAGCGGGAGTCGGGAGACCATATATTTT.

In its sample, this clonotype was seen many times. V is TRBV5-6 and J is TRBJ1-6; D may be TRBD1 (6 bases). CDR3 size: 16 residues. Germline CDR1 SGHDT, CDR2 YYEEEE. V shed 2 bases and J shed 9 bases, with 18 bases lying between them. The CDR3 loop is CASSFGGGSVLSPLHF. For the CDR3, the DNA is TGTGCCAGCAGCTTCGGTGGGGGCTCGGTGCTTTCACCCCTCCACTTT.

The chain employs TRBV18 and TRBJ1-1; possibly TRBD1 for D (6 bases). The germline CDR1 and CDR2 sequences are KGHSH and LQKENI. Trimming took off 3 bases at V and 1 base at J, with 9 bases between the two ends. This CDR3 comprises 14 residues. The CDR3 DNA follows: TGTGCCAGCTCACCGGACAGCTCGAACACTGAAGCTTTCTTT. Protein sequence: CASSPDSSNTEAFF.

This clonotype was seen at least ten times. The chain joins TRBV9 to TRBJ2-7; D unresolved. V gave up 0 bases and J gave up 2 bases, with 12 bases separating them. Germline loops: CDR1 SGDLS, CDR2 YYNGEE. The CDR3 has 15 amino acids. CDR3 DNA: TGTGCCAGCAGCGTAGGGGCCGATACCACCTACGAGCAGTACTTC. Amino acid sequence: CASSVGADTTYEQYF.